What follows are 15 T cell receptor beta chains derived from one specimen sequenced in a study of T cells of healthy individuals. TCRdb processed the 5' RACE reads anew with MiXCR; each CDR3 protein has one entry. The sample has about 57,000 distinct CDR3 sequences; under 20% are singletons. All receptors come from a human donor in good health.

This clonotype occurred a few times. The J gene is TRBJ1-2, the V gene TRBV20-1, with TRBD1 identical over 8 bases. Germline V gene sequence: CDR1 DFQATT, CDR2 SNEGSKA (reference sequence). The CDR3 length is 13 residues. With V trimmed by 2 bases and J by 6 bases, 5 bases remained unmatched. The CDR3 loop reads CSARTGGLNGYTF. DNA of the CDR3: TGCAGTGCTAGAACAGGGGGTCTAAATGGCTACACCTTC.

This clonotype was picked up a small number of times. The CDR3 region has the DNA TGTGCCAGCAGTACGCCCCGGGGTCGCTGGGAGCTGTTTTTT. It specifies CASSTPRGRWELFF. V usage is TRBV11-2 and J usage is TRBJ2-2; D might be TRBD2 (5 bases). This CDR3 has 14 residues. V was shortened by 6 bases and J by 9 bases, with 17 bases between the two germline ends. Germline CDR1 reads SGHAT; CDR2 reads FQNNGV. Based on the CDR3 plus reference TRBV11-2 and TRBJ2-2, the full variable domain is EAGVAQSPRYKIIEKRQSVAFWCNPISGHATLYWYQQILGQGPKLLIQFQNNGVVDDSQLPKDRFSAERLKGVDSTLKIQPAKLEDSAVYLCASSTPRGRWELFFGEGSRLTVL.

The CDR3 coding sequence is TGTGCCAGCAGTTACTCGGGGGTAGCGGGGGGGCGTGAGCAGTTCTTC. Amino acid sequence: CASSYSGVAGGREQFF. The chain recombines TRBV6-5 with TRBJ2-1, with 11 bases that match TRBD2. The V segment lost 0 bases and the J segment 9 bases; nucleotides outside the gene matches: 7. The CDR3 covers 16 residues. CDR1 and CDR2 (germline): MNHEY, SVGAGI.

This clonotype has just a few counts. The CDR3: CASSATSGGTKNIQYF. CDR3 DNA sequence: TGCGCCAGCAGCGCGACTAGCGGGGGAACCAAAAACATTCAGTACTTC. The chain couples TRBV5-1 to TRBJ2-4, with 12 nucleotides matching TRBD2. The CDR3 extends over 16 amino acids. The V and J ends lost 4 bases and 2 bases, in that order; junction bases with no gene match: 4. CDR1 and CDR2 from the germline V gene are SGHRS and YFSETQ. Using reference TRBV5-1 and TRBJ2-4 for the parts outside the CDR3, the full variable domain is KAGVTQTPRYLIKTRGQQVTLSCSPISGHRSVSWYQQTPGQGLQFLFEYFSETQRNKGNFPGRFSGRQFSNSRSEMNVSTLELGDSALYLCASSATSGGTKNIQYFGAGTRLSVL.

On this clonotype: Since the CDR3 does not end with the conserved phenylalanine or tryptophan, this likely comes from a read error. Here the CDR3 DNA reads TGCGCCAGCAGCTCCATGGGAGTTAGCTCCAATGAGCAGTTCTTA. Its translation: CASSSMGVSSNEQFL. This chain joins TRBV5-1 and TRBJ2-1, with D perhaps TRBD2 (5 bases). Germline CDR1 reads SGHRS; CDR2 reads YFSETQ. The V end lost 3 bases, the J end lost 6 bases, and 16 bases lay between the germline ends. This CDR3 has 15 amino acids.

The table lists this clonotype with a few counts. This chain uses TRBV9 with TRBJ2-7; perhaps TRBD2 as D (6 bases). V dropped 0 bases and J dropped 6 bases, with 13 bases sitting between them. CDR1 is SGDLS and CDR2 is YYNGEE in the germline V gene. The CDR3 spans 14 residues. The chain's CDR3 is CASSVDGSGAEQYF. CDR3 DNA sequence: TGTGCCAGCAGCGTAGACGGGAGTGGGGCCGAGCAGTACTTC.

This clonotype occurred many times. The V gene is TRBV12-3 or TRBV12-4, the J gene TRBJ2-5; 10 nucleotides align to TRBD1. Losses at the gene ends were 6 bases for V and 4 bases for J; bases not matched to a gene: 14. The CDR3 is 17 amino acids. CDR3 bases: TGTGCCAGCAGCCATGGGACAGGGGACCCCCCAGGAGAGACCCAGTACTTC. Residues: CASSHGTGDPPGETQYF.

This chain connects TRBV5-4 to TRBJ1-1; TRBD1 agrees at 7 bases. This CDR3 is built from 17 residues. The germline V gene encodes CDR1 SGHNT and CDR2 YYREEE (reference sequence). After removal of 4 bases from V and 5 bases from J, the junction contained 17 bases not matched to a gene. CDR3 bases: TGTGCCAGCAGCGTCGGGACAGCGATCGAATTTGGGACTGAAGCTTTCTTT. It codes for CASSVGTAIEFGTEAFF.

The J gene is TRBJ1-5, the V gene TRBV7-2; D is unclear. CDR3 length: 13 amino acids. Germline lookup yields CDR1 SGHTA and CDR2 FQGNSA. V was trimmed by 0 bases and J by 6 bases, leaving 6 bases between them. CDR3 nucleotides: TGTGCCAGCAGCTTAGCGCGGGCTCAGCCCCAGCATTTT. It encodes CASSLARAQPQHF.

The J gene is TRBJ1-2, the V gene TRBV20-1; 7 bases fit TRBD1. Germline V gives CDR1 DFQATT, CDR2 SNEGSKA (reference sequence). V shed 7 bases, J shed 4 bases, and the junction held 9 bases outside the gene matches. The CDR3 extends over 13 amino acids. CDR3 DNA: TGCAGTGTACTGCTGGGACAGAGCTATGGCTACACCTTC. Amino acids: CSVLLGQSYGYTF.

A few counts support this clonotype. The J gene is TRBJ2-7, the V gene TRBV5-1; 8 nucleotides line up with TRBD2. The germline V gene has CDR1 SGHRS and CDR2 YFSETQ. This CDR3 region has 15 residues. J gave up 3 bases and V 4 bases, and 9 bases lay outside the gene matches. The CDR3 is CASSSLAGTNYEQYF. DNA of the CDR3: TGCGCCAGCAGCAGTTTAGCGGGGACCAACTACGAGCAGTACTTC. The full variable domain, with the rest looked up from reference TRBV5-1 and TRBJ2-7, is KAGVTQTPRYLIKTRGQQVTLSCSPISGHRSVSWYQQTPGQGLQFLFEYFSETQRNKGNFPGRFSGRQFSNSRSEMNVSTLELGDSALYLCASSSLAGTNYEQYFGPGTRLTVT.

This clonotype came up a few times. The chain employs TRBV5-1 and TRBJ2-1, with D unclear. Germline CDR1 reads SGHRS; CDR2 reads YFSETQ. V lost 0 bases to trimming and J lost 9 bases, with 7 bases between them. This CDR3 is built from 12 residues. CDR3 bases: TGCGCCAGCAGCTTGGAAGGTGCTGAGCAGTTCTTC. As protein: CASSLEGAEQFF.

In this sample, this clonotype turned up many times. V gene TRBV6-5 combines with J gene TRBJ2-5; no clear D. Trimming took 6 bases from V and 5 from J, leaving 16 bases between them. This CDR3 spans 14 amino acids. Germline-derived CDR1 and CDR2 are MNHEY and SVGAGI. CDR3 coding DNA: TGTGCCAGCAGCAAATGGACCAGAGCGGAGACCCAGTACTTC. Residues: CASSKWTRAETQYF.

The chain has TRBV20-1 and TRBJ2-1, with D tentatively TRBD1 or TRBD2 (7 bases each). CDR3 length: 14 amino acids. CDR1 is DFQATT, CDR2 SNEGSKA, per germline (reference sequence). The V end was cut by 5 bases, the J end by 6 bases, with 17 bases between. CDR3 amino acids: CSAGRGLLANEQFF. The DNA for the CDR3 is TGCAGTGCTGGGAGGGGGCTATTGGCCAATGAGCAGTTCTTC.

This clonotype has ten or more counts. The chain is built from TRBV7-9 and TRBJ1-1; D remains unclear. V dropped 6 bases and J dropped 7 bases, with 12 bases sitting between them. The germline CDR1 and CDR2 sequences are SEHNR and FQNEAQ (reference sequence). This CDR3 contains 12 residues. CDR3 amino acids: CASSYTLNEAFF. Written as DNA, the CDR3 is TGTGCCAGCAGTTATACGCTGAATGAAGCTTTCTTT. Full variable domain (rest looked up from reference TRBV7-9 and TRBJ1-1): DTGVSQNPRHKITKRGQNVTFRCDPISEHNRLYWYRQTLGQGPEFLTYFQNEAQLEKSRLLSDRFSAERPKGSFSTLEIQRTEQGDSAMYLCASSYTLNEAFFGQGTRLTVV.